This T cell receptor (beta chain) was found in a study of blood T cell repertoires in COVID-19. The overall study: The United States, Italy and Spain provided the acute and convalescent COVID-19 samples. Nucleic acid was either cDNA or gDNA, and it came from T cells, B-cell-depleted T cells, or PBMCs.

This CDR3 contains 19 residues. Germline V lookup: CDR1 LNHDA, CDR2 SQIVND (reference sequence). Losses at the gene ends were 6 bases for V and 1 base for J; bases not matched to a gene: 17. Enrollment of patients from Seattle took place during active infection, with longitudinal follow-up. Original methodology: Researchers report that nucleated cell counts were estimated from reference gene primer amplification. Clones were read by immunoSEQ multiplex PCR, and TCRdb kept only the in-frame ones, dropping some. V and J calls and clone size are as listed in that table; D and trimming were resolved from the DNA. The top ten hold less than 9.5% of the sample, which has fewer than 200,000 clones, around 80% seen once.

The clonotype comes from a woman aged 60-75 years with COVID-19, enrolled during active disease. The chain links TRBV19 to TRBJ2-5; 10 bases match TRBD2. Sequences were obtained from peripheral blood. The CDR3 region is CASSSVASGGGFSQETQYF. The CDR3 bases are TGTGCCAGTAGCTCCGTGGCCAGCGGGGGGGGGTTTTCCCAAGAGACCCAGTACTTC.